The next 14 T cell receptor beta chains were all read from a single sample in a study of T-cell memory formation after mild COVID-19. Each CDR3 protein is one row after TCRdb ran MiXCR on the 5' RACE reads. Among hundreds of thousands of distinct CDR3 sequences listed, 20% to 25% were seen once. Sequencing was performed on PBMCs or a T cell subset sorted from them (not recorded which). The receptors here all came from an adult woman who had mild COVID-19 (a few samples of this study predate the infection). Cell type and time point are not known.

V and J are TRBV15 and TRBJ2-7; 12 bases align to TRBD2. Germline lookup yields CDR1 LNHNV and CDR2 YYDKDF (reference sequence). The CDR3 consists of 18 residues. J lost 3 bases, V lost 5 bases, and 14 bases had no gene match. Here the CDR3 reads CATSAVFRLAGAGYEQYF. CDR3 bases: TGTGCCACCAGCGCGGTGTTCCGACTAGCGGGAGCTGGCTACGAGCAGTACTTC.

V is TRBV12-3 or TRBV12-4 and J is TRBJ1-5, with D possibly matching TRBD1 (5 bases). The length of the CDR3 is 16 residues. Trimming stripped 7 bases from V and 3 bases from J, with 19 bases between. This CDR3 reads CASTRETREVNQPQHF. CDR3 sequence (DNA): TGTGCCAGCACCAGAGAAACCAGGGAAGTCAATCAGCCCCAGCATTTT.

This clonotype was detected only a few times. The junction and the germline gene differ at one end; a read error may be behind it. V usage is TRBV15 and J usage is TRBJ2-1, with D perhaps assigned TRBD1 or TRBD2 (5 bases each). The germline gives CDR1 LNHNV, CDR2 YYDKDF (reference sequence). The CDR3 runs to 12 residues. Here the CDR3 reads CATSRDSRLQAF. The CDR3 DNA reads TGTGCCACCAGCAGAGATTCCCGACTACAGGCCTTC.

In its sample, this clonotype was seen a few times. The chain employs TRBV7-9 and TRBJ2-7; 10 bases fit TRBD2. The length of the CDR3 is 15 residues. Germline V CDR1 and CDR2: SEHNR, FQNEAQ (reference sequence). Losses at the gene ends were 3 bases for V and 0 bases for J; bases not matched to a gene: 2. The CDR3: CASSLGLATSYEQYF. CDR3 coding DNA: TGTGCCAGCAGCTTGGGACTAGCGACCTCCTACGAGCAGTACTTC.

This clonotype was observed a handful of times. V is TRBV12-3 or TRBV12-4 and J is TRBJ2-4, with 12 bases matching TRBD2. The CDR3 is 18 amino acids. V lost 5 bases, J lost 1 base, and 9 bases stayed unmatched. The CDR3 loop reads CASSPRTSGNTAKNIQYF. DNA of the CDR3: TGTGCCAGCAGTCCGAGGACTAGCGGGAACACTGCCAAAAACATTCAGTACTTC.

This clonotype was picked up a small number of times. The chain is built from TRBV4-1 and TRBJ2-1; perhaps TRBD1 as D (5 bases). This CDR3 spans 15 amino acids. The germline V and J ends were trimmed by 1 base and 2 bases, with 9 bases remaining between them. Germline loops: CDR1 MGHRA, CDR2 YSYEKL. The CDR3 coding sequence is TGCGCCAGCAGCCAAGTACCAGGGCCCTACAATGAGCAGTTCTTC. It specifies CASSQVPGPYNEQFF.

The chain carries TRBV20-1 and TRBJ2-3; weak D call: TRBD2 (5 bases). The CDR3 has 15 residues. Germline V gene sequence: CDR1 DFQATT, CDR2 SNEGSKA (reference sequence). Trimming shortened V by 6 bases and J by 1 base, and 17 bases separated the two germline ends. The CDR3 sequence is CSALSAGERTDTQYF. The CDR3 DNA reads as TGCAGTGCGCTTTCCGCCGGGGAACGCACAGATACGCAGTATTTT.

This clonotype was recorded a few times. The chain is built from TRBV6-6 and TRBJ2-7; tentative D call: TRBD1 (6 bases). Trimming removed 6 bases from V and 4 bases from J, with 16 bases in between. In germline, CDR1 is MNHNY, CDR2 SVGAGI (reference sequence). The CDR3 runs 14 residues. CDR3 protein: CASRSSGQNYEQYF. The CDR3 DNA reads as TGTGCCAGCAGATCCTCCGGACAGAATTACGAGCAGTACTTC.

This clonotype showed up just a few times. The V and J genes are TRBV3-1 and TRBJ1-1; 9 positions match TRBD1. V shed 0 bases, J shed 1 base, and the junction held 6 bases outside the gene matches. The germline CDR1 and CDR2 sequences are LGHDT and YNNKEL (reference sequence). CDR3 length: 17 amino acids. DNA for the CDR3: TGTGCCAGCAGCCAAGATTGGGACAGGGTTGGGAACACTGAAGCTTTCTTT. Encoded protein: CASSQDWDRVGNTEAFF.

The chain joins TRBV5-6 to TRBJ2-1, with D perhaps matching TRBD2 (6 bases). Trimming shortened V by 4 bases and J by 0 bases, and 17 bases separated the two germline ends. The CDR3 consists of 17 residues. Per germline, CDR1 SGHDT and CDR2 YYEEEE. DNA for the CDR3: TGTGCCAGCAGCCTTGGGACTTTTTCGACCTCCTACAATGAGCAGTTCTTC. Amino acids: CASSLGTFSTSYNEQFF.

This clonotype was detected only a few times. V and J are TRBV5-1 and TRBJ2-7; TRBD2 matches 10 bases. The V gene's germline CDR1 is SGHRS and CDR2 YFSETQ. The CDR3 loop spans 16 amino acids. With V trimmed by 1 base and J by 5 bases, 9 bases remained unmatched. The DNA for the CDR3 is TGCGCCAGCAGCTTGACCCTCCGACTAGCGGGTAACGAGCAGTACTTC. Its translation is CASSLTLRLAGNEQYF.

This clonotype was counted a few times. This chain uses TRBV30 with TRBJ2-4, with D perhaps being TRBD1 or TRBD2 (5 bases each). The CDR3 is 14 amino acids. V was trimmed by 4 bases and J by 1 base, leaving 11 bases between them. Germline CDR1 reads GTSNPN; CDR2 reads SVGIG (reference sequence). The CDR3 is CAWNLGVAKNIQYF. The CDR3, as DNA: TGTGCCTGGAATTTGGGGGTGGCCAAAAACATTCAGTACTTC.

This rearrangement joins TRBV29-1 to TRBJ2-1, with 9 bases aligning to TRBD1. J was trimmed by 7 bases and V by 7 bases; bases with no gene match: 17. CDR3 length: 16 residues. From germline, CDR1 is SQVTM and CDR2 ANQGSEA. CDR3 sequence (DNA): TGCAGCGCAGGGACAGGGAATTATGAAGTAGGGAATGAGCAGTTCTTC. This sequence encodes CSAGTGNYEVGNEQFF.

This clonotype showed up just a few times. The chain links TRBV12-3 or TRBV12-4 to TRBJ1-1; the D gene is possibly TRBD1 (5 bases). V was shortened by 1 base and J by 4 bases, with 10 bases between the two germline ends. This CDR3 is 14 amino acids long. The CDR3 DNA reads as TGTGCCAGCAGTTTAGAGGGACCCCTCACTGAAGCTTTCTTT. This codes for CASSLEGPLTEAFF.